This T cell receptor beta chain appears in the sequencing data of a study of T-cell reconstitution after alpha-beta-depleted transplantation in children (dated by TCRdb to the mid-2010s). For the study in its entirety: Using TCR repertoire profiling, the study quantitatively followed how T-cell immune reconstitution unfolded in children after TCRalphabeta/CD19-depleted allogeneic hematopoietic cell transplantation.

From V the trimming removes 1 base and from J it removes 5 bases, while the gene matches leave 9 bases of the junction unaccounted for. CDR3 length: 15 amino acids, cysteine to phenylalanine. CDR3 DNA is the only sequence kept; it has 45 bases, read in frame from the first base. Per the germline V gene (reference sequence), SGHNT is the CDR1 and YYREEE is the CDR2. Study-wide conclusions, independent of this receptor: Over the following months the frequencies of hyperexpanded clones went down, and after one year T-cell counts and TCRbeta diversity were mostly credited to newly produced T cells. The apparently early recovery of alphabetaT-cell counts about two months after transplant reportedly depended on only several hundred rapidly expanded clones that came from non-depleted graft cells. In some patients, high TCRbeta diversity at day 60 was attributed to recipient T cells and intrathymic progenitors that had survived conditioning.

In its sample, this clonotype was seen many times. Its antigen is still unknown. Base quality data are lacking; no much larger clone is found one base away. The library was prepared using PCR. TCRdb records Illumina HiSeq 2500 as the sequencer. Molecular barcoding was employed in the preparation of TCR libraries, with unique molecular identifiers being used to normalize TCRbeta repertoire quantification. TCRdb handled the public reads itself, with Q25 trimming in fastp and clone calling in MiXCR, and kept productive beta chains. Every distinct CDR3 protein forms one entry, paired with its most common genes and DNA. The sample table records some 200,000 distinct CDR3 sequences; roughly 6% of these occur just once. Of the sample, 4.5% is held by the ten largest clones. In light of the paper, this sample's treatment or condition label describes: allogeneic hematopoietic cell transplantation with graft depleted of TCRalphabeta T cells and CD19 B cells. The transplant recipients were children given TCRalphabeta/CD19-depleted allogeneic hematopoietic cell grafts.

The chain was built from TRBV5-4 and TRBJ2-7; TRBD1 agrees with 7 junctional bases. Sequenced here: PBMCs, sampled before TCRalphabeta/CD19-depleted stem cell transplant. The clonotype originates from a girl in the first two years of life with combined immunodeficiency, due to receive a stem cell transplant. Here the CDR3 is given as CASSLQTGKIDEQYF. The DNA reads as follows: TGTGCCAGCAGCTTGCAGACAGGGAAAATTGACGAGCAGTACTTC.